This TCR beta chain was identified in a study of blood T cell repertoires in COVID-19. As for the study in general: Researchers got acute and convalescent COVID-19 samples from the United States, Italy and Spain. The analysed material was cDNA or gDNA that came from T cells, B-cell-depleted T cells, or PBMCs.

Authors' methods: Amplification of reference gene primers provided the estimated nucleated cell counts. Sequenced by immunoSEQ multiplex PCR; TCRdb stores in-frame clones only, minus some. V and J calls plus clone size are reproduced from that table; the DNA served to infer D and trimming. The sample includes about 88,000 clones, 88% of them seen just once. Germline CDR1 is LNHDA and CDR2 is SQIVND (reference sequence). V lost 5 bases, J lost 6 bases, and 5 bases stayed unmatched. This CDR3 contains 15 residues. Sequencing was performed on peripheral blood. This clonotype originated in a woman aged 80 or over with acute or convalescent COVID-19. This sequence joins TRBV19 and TRBJ2-1; 12 bases map to TRBD1. The CDR3, as DNA: TGTGCCAGTAGTCCCCGGGACAGGGGGCTCAATGAGCAGTTCTTC. Protein sequence: CASSPRDRGLNEQFF. The whole variable domain, filled in from reference TRBV19 and TRBJ2-1, reads DGGITQSPKYLFRKEGQNVTLSCEQNLNHDAMYWYRQDPGQGLRLIYYSQIVNDFQKGDIAEGYSVSREKKESFPLTVTSAQKNPTAFYLCASSPRDRGLNEQFFGPGTRLTVL.